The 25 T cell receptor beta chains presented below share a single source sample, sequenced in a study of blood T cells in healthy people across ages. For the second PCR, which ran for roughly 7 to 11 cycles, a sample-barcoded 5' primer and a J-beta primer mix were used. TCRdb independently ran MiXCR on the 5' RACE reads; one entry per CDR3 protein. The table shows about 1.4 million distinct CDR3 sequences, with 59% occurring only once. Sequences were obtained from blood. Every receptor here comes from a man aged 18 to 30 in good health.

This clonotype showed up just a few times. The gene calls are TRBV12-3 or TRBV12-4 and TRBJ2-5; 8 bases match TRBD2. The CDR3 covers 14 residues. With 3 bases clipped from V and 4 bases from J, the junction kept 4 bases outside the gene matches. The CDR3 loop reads CASSLIAGLETQYF. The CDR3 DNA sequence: TGTGCCAGCAGTTTGATAGCGGGGCTAGAGACCCAGTACTTC.

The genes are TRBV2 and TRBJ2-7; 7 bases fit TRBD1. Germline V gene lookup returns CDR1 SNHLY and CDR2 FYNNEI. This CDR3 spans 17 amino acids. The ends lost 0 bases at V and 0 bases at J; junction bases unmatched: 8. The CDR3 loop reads CASSEAPGGSPSYEQYF. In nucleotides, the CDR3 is TGTGCCAGCAGTGAAGCGCCAGGGGGATCCCCCTCCTACGAGCAGTACTTC.

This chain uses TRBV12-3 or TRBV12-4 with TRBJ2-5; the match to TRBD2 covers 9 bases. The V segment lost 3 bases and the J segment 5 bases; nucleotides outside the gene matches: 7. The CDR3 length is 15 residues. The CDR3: CASSFRRGGDETQYF. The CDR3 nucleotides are TGTGCCAGCAGTTTTAGGCGGGGGGGTGATGAGACCCAGTACTTC.

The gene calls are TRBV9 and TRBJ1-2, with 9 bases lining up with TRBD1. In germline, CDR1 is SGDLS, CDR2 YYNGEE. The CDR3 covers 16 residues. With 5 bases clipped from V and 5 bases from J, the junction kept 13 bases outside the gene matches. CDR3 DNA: TGTGCCAGCAGAGGACCCTCGGGACAGGGAATTTATGGCTACACCTTC. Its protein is CASRGPSGQGIYGYTF.

The CDR3 spells CSARDPGVGTDTQYF. The CDR3 region has the DNA TGCAGTGCTAGAGACCCGGGGGTTGGCACAGATACGCAGTATTTT. The rearrangement uses TRBV20-1 and TRBJ2-3; tentatively, D is TRBD2 (6 bases). The CDR3 is 15 amino acids. The V end lost 0 bases, the J end lost 1 base, and 11 bases lay between the germline ends. The germline V gene has CDR1 DFQATT and CDR2 SNEGSKA (reference sequence).

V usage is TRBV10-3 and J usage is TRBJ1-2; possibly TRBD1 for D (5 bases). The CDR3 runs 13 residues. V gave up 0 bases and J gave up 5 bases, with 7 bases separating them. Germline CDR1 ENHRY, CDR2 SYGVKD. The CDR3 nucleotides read TGTGCCATCAGTGAGTCCGGGGGATATGGCTACACCTTC. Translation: CAISESGGYGYTF.

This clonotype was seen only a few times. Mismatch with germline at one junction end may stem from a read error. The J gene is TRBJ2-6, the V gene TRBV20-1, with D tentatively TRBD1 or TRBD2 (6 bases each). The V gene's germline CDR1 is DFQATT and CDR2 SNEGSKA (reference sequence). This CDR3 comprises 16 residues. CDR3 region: CSASMGARDGANVLTF. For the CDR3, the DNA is TGCAGTGCCAGCATGGGGGCGCGGGATGGGGCCAACGTTCTGACTTTC.

The DNA for the CDR3 is TGTGCCATCGCCCCTAGCGGGAGTGTGCATGAGCAGTTCTTC. Its translation is CAIAPSGSVHEQFF. The chain is built from TRBV10-3 and TRBJ2-1; 10 bases align to TRBD2. The CDR3 is 14 amino acids. From germline, CDR1 is ENHRY and CDR2 SYGVKD. The V segment lost 8 bases and the J segment 8 bases; nucleotides outside the gene matches: 9.

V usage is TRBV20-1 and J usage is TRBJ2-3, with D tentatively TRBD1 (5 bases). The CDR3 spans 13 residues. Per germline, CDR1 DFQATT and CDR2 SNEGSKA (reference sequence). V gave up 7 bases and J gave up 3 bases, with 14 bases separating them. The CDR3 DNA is TGCAGTGGAGGAAGGACATCGACAGATACGCAGTATTTT. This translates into CSGGRTSTDTQYF.

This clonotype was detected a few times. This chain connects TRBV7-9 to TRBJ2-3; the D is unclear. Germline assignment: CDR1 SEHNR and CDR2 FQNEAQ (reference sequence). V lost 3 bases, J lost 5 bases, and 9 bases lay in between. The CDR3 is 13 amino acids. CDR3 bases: TGTGCCAGCAGCTTGACGAAGGGAGATACGCAGTATTTT. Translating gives CASSLTKGDTQYF.

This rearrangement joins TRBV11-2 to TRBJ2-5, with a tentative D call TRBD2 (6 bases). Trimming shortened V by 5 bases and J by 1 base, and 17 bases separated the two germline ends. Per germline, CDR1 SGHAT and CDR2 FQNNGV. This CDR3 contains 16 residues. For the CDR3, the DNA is TGTGCCAGCAGCAAAGCCCCAGGAGGGGCCCAAGAGACCCAGTACTTC. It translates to CASSKAPGGAQETQYF.

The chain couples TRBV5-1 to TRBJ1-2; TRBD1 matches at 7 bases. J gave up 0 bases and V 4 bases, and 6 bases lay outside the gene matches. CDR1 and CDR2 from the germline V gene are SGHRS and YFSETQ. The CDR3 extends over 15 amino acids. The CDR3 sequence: CASSVPGQPNYGYTF. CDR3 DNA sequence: TGCGCCAGCAGCGTACCGGGACAGCCTAACTATGGCTACACCTTC.

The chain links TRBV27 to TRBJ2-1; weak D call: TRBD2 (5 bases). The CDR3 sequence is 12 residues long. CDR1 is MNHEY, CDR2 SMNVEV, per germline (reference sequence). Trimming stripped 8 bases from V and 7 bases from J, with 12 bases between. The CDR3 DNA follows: TGTGCCAGCTGGGCCAGAGGGAATGAGCAGTTCTTC. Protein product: CASWARGNEQFF.

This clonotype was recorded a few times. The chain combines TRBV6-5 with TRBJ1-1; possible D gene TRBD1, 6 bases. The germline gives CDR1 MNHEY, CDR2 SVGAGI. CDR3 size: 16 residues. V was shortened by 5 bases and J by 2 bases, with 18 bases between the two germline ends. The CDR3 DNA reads TGTGCCAGCAGTCCCGGGGGCGCAAATCGTAACACTGAAGCTTTCTTT. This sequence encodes CASSPGGANRNTEAFF.

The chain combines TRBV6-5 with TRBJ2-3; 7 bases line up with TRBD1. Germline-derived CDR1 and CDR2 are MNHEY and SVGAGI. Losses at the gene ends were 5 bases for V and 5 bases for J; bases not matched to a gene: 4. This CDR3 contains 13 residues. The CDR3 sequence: CASSRGGEDTQYF. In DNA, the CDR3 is TGTGCCAGCAGTCGAGGGGGCGAAGATACGCAGTATTTT.

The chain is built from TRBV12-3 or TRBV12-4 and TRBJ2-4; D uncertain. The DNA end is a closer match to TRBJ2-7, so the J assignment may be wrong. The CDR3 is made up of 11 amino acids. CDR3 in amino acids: CASSFEYEQYF. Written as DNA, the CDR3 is TGTGCCAGCAGTTTTGAATACGAGCAGTACTTC.

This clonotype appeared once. The chain's CDR3 is CASSFTSGFYNEQFF. CDR3 DNA: TGCGCCAGCAGCTTTACTAGCGGATTCTACAATGAGCAGTTCTTC. This chain joins TRBV5-1 and TRBJ2-1; 8 bases fit TRBD2. The CDR3 is made up of 15 amino acids. Germline values: CDR1 SGHRS, CDR2 YFSETQ. V was pared by 2 bases and J by 3 bases, with 4 bases of the junction left unmatched.

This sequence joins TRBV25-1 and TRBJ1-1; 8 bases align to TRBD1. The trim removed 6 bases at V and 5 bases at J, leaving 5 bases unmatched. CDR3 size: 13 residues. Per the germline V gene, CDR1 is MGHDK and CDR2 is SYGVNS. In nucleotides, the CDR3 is TGTGCCAGCAGGGGGACAGGTTTGACTGAAGCTTTCTTT. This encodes CASRGTGLTEAFF.

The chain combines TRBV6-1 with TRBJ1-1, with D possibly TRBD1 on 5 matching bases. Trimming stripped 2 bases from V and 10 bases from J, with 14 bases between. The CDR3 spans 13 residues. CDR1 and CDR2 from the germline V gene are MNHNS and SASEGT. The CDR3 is CASSELGGVRAFF. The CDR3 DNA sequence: TGTGCCAGCAGTGAATTAGGAGGGGTCAGAGCTTTCTTT.

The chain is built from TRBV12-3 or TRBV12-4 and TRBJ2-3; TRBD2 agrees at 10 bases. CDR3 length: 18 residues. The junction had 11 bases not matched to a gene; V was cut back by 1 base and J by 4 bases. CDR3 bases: TGTGCCAGCAGTTTAGAGATTCAAGCGGGAGGGCCTGCAGATACGCAGTATTTT. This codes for CASSLEIQAGGPADTQYF.

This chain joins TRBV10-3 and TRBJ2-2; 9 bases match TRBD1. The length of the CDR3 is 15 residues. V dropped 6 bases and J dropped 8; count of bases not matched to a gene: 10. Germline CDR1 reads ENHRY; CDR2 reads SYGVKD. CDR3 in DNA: TGTGCCATCAGCGCCAGACAGGGGGAGGAAGGGGAGCTGTTTTTT. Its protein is CAISARQGEEGELFF.

The CDR3 reads CSAQPLASYNEQFF. In DNA, the CDR3 is TGCAGTGCTCAGCCACTAGCGTCCTACAATGAGCAGTTCTTC. The rearrangement uses TRBV20-1 and TRBJ2-1; 7 nucleotides line up with TRBD2. The CDR3 totals 14 residues. Germline CDR1 DFQATT, CDR2 SNEGSKA (reference sequence). J was trimmed by 1 base and V by 5 bases; bases with no gene match: 5.

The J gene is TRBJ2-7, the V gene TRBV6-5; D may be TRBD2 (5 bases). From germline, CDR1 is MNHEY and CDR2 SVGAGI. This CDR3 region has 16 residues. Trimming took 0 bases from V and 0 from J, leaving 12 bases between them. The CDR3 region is CASSYSFGVNSYEQYF. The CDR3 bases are TGTGCCAGCAGTTACTCGTTCGGGGTTAACTCCTACGAGCAGTACTTC.

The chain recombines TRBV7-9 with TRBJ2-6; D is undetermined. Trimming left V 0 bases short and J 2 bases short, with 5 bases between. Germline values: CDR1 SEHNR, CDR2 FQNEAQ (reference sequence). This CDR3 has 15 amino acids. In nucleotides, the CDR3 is TGTGCCAGCAGCTTAGCAGACGCTGGGGCCAACGTCCTGACTTTC. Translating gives CASSLADAGANVLTF. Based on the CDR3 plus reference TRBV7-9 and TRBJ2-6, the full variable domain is DTGVSQNPRHKITKRGQNVTFRCDPISEHNRLYWYRQTLGQGPEFLTYFQNEAQLEKSRLLSDRFSAERPKGSFSTLEIQRTEQGDSAMYLCASSLADAGANVLTFGAGSRLTVL.

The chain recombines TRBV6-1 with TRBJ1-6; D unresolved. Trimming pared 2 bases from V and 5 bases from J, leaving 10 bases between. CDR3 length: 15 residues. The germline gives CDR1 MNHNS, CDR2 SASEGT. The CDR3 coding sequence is TGTGCCAGCAGTGAAAGGGAGGCCCATAATTCACCCCTCCACTTT. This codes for CASSEREAHNSPLHF.